The following is a T cell receptor beta chain sequence with its context. This sample is part of a study of T-cell reconstitution after alpha-beta-depleted transplantation in children. The TCRbeta library was prepared with unique molecular identifiers. TCRdb recomputed calls from the PCR reads with MiXCR, one row per CDR3 protein. The table has almost 250,000 distinct CDR3 sequences, roughly 23% seen once; the top ten hold over 2.5%. J was trimmed by 2 bases and V by 4 bases; bases with no gene match: 8. The CDR3 length is 16 residues. Germline-derived CDR1 and CDR2 are KGHSH and LQKENI. This clonotype originated in a girl aged 2 to 9 with Fanconi anemia, due to receive a stem cell transplant. Here the sequenced sample was PBMCs, taken before TCRalphabeta/CD19-depleted stem cell transplant. The genes are TRBV18 and TRBJ2-7, with 10 positions matching TRBD1. The CDR3 bases are TGTGCCAGCTCACGTCGTTTAGGGACAGGGGCCTACGAGCAGTACTTC. This gives the protein CASSRRLGTGAYEQYF.